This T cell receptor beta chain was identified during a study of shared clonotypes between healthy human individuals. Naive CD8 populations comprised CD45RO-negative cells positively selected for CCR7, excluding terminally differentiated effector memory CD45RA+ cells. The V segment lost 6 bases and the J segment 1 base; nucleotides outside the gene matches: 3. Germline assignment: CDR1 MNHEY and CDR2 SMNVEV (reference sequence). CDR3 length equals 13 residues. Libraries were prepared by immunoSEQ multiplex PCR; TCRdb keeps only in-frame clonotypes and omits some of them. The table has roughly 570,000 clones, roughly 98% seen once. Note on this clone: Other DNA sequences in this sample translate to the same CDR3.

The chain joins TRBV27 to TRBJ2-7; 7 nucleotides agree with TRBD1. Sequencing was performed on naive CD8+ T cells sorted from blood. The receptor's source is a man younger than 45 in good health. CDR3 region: CASSYRGSYEQYF. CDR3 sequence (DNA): TGTGCCAGCAGCTACAGGGGATCCTACGAGCAGTACTTC.